By frequency in the sample, the clone carrying this T cell receptor (delta chain) is medium-sized. Germline CDR1 reads GEAIGNYY; CDR2 reads EKD. The CDR3 runs 17 residues. V lost 0 bases, J lost 2 bases, and 10 bases lay in between. TCRdb used CATT to re-call clones from the reads. The repertoire holds 5,700 or so delta-chain clones, with about 0.43% as singletons. The data were obtained in a study of gamma-delta chains in newborns, infants, children. Whole-study context: Polyclonal expansion of innate γδ T cells after birth follows microbial exposure.

The TCR originated in a child who was a newborn, infant or young child, either healthy, febrile or measles-vaccinated (not recorded which). The material sequenced was blood. The rearrangement uses TRDV2 and TRDJ3; tentatively, D is TRDD3 (6 bases). The CDR3 is CACDTTWGPWDTRQMFF. The CDR3 DNA sequence: TGTGCCTGTGACACCACTTGGGGGCCCTGGGACACCCGACAGATGTTTTTC.